The following is a T cell receptor (beta chain) sequence with its context. The data are from a study of blood T cell repertoires in COVID-19. Background on the study: The origin of the acute and convalescent COVID-19 samples was the United States, Italy and Spain. PBMCs, B-cell-depleted T cells, or T cells provided the cDNA or gDNA that made up the material.

Original processing notes: Nucleated cell number was recorded as an estimate derived from reference gene primer amplification. Profiled with immunoSEQ multiplex PCR; TCRdb holds only in-frame clones, not every one. Clone size and V and J calls were adopted from that table, with D and trimming inferred from the DNA. The table has 300,000 to 400,000 clones, more than 85% seen once. Deletions cut 0 bases from V and 4 bases from J, with 11 bases between. This CDR3 spans 15 amino acids. Germline lookup yields CDR1 LGHNA and CDR2 YNFKEQ. The rearrangement joins TRBV4-2 to TRBJ2-3, with a possible D match to TRBD2 (6 bases). The source of this sequence is a human donor in a cohort sampled during active COVID-19. Material: peripheral blood. Here the CDR3 reads CASSQDAGRADTQYF. CDR3 sequence (DNA): TGTGCCAGCAGCCAAGATGCGGGAAGGGCAGATACGCAGTATTTT.